This T cell receptor (beta chain) was documented in a study of shared clonotypes between healthy human individuals (TCRdb year 2020). Regarding the research as a whole: The cohort included a few men and a couple of women between 18 and 49 years of age. Per donor, three plates each were used for CD4 naive and CD4 memory, two for CD8 naive, and one for CD8 memory. Blood TCR repertoires of about 5 healthy adults were deeply sequenced to estimate repertoire size and the extent of clonotype sharing between individuals. To increase sequencing depth and limit assay-specific biases, different laboratories used diverse techniques to prepare libraries and sequence TCR repertoires. Each donor's leukapheresis produced roughly between about 0.9 and 9.5 billion PBMCs. Study-wide findings and limitations: Higher generation probabilities were observed for clonotypes shared by all four sorted-subset donors than for non-shared clonotypes. Sampling was restricted to blood, and TCR repertoires in tissues likely differ from the TCR repertoires found in blood. Sharing across four donors was observed for roughly 5.4% of naive CD4, over 3% of naive CD8, over 2% of memory CD4, and over 0.3% of memory CD8 clonotypes. Pairwise subsampling led to the expectation that sequencing depth would affect the degree of clonotype sharing among donors. Naive subsets generally had larger estimated clonotype richness than memory subsets did. Because the study included only a small number of donors, the genetic and exposure-history diversity represented was limited. Rarefaction of sorted-subset datasets indicated incomplete sequencing despite the large sequencing depth.

Per the germline V gene, SGHRS is the CDR1 and YFSETQ is the CDR2. V sheds 4 bases and J sheds 0 bases, leaving 14 bases between their ends. The cysteine opens and the phenylalanine closes a CDR3 of 15 amino acids. Solely the CDR3 DNA is kept, with 45 bases framed from the first base. Using the deep immunoSEQ assay, TCR CDR3 regions were amplified from genomic DNA by multiplex PCR. For each cell subset, the extracted genomic DNA was distributed evenly across all wells of several immunoSEQ 96-well plates, and each plate served as one replicate. For sorted subsets, roughly 0.2 ug genomic DNA, equal to tens of thousands of T cell genomes, was loaded into each replicate PCR. The purified libraries were quantified using a Qubit 3.0 fluorometer, sized with a Bioanalyzer 2100, and then quantified again using the KAPA Library Quantification kit. A separate single-read 150-cycle Illumina NextSeq 550 flow cell was used to sequence each immunoSEQ 96-well plate. The study's own analysis went as follows. Because only junctional sequences without quality scores were contained in the immunoSEQ output, filtering matching that applied to full-length reads could not be performed. Sequences were annotated with PyIR, a Python wrapper for IgBLAST v1.9, and V/J genes and CDR3 were assigned using IMGT germline references. Reads were removed for weak V/J assignments (E-value above 1e-6), missing CDR3, stop codons, out-of-frame junctions, or ambiguous translated residues. V3J clonotypes were defined as sequences sharing the same inferred V gene, J gene, and CDR3 amino acid sequence. Percentage overlap between repertoires was computed as shared unique clonotypes divided by the size of the smaller repertoire. Repertoire richness was assessed with RTK rarefaction, the Chao1 estimator, and Recon v2.1 estimates of unobserved clonotypes. OLGA was used to compute generation probabilities for all TCRbeta clonotypes that the gDNA method yielded from several donors. In TCRdb, the immuneACCESS table is reduced to in-frame sequences with V and J assigned. These tables do not hold every clone; where another copy was compared, an unresolved V gene accounts for under half, and the others remain unexplained. D and trimming were read from the DNA, whereas the V and J calls and clone size are those reported in that table. The sample table lists a few million clones, approximately 96% of them with a count of one. The top ten hold approximately 0.13% of the sample.

Donors were healthy HIV-negative adults with no recently reported acute infections or vaccinations. Every donor was a Caucasian adult living in Nashville, Tennessee, USA. CD4+ T cells were enriched through magnetic negative selection, after which naive cells were positively selected on CD45RA and the remaining negative fraction served as the memory subset. After blood collection by leukapheresis, PBMCs were isolated using Ficoll-Histopaque density gradient centrifugation and then cryopreserved in the vapor phase of liquid nitrogen. Analytical flow cytometry was used to check the purity and quantity of each magnetically sorted T cell population. Genomic DNA was isolated from each sorted fraction and quantified by UV absorbance on a Nanodrop 2000c. A note on this clone: It has no known antigen specificity. No clone much larger than this one lies a single base away; base qualities are absent.

Sequenced sample: naive CD4+ T cells sorted from blood. What the cell subset or site label conveys for this sample: CD45RA+ positively selected. The TCR sequence derives from a man in his late teens or twenties in good health. This receptor chain uses TRBV5-1 and TRBJ2-7; TRBD2 is possibly the D segment (5 matching bases). The CDR3: CASSPLEGSSYEQYF. The DNA sequence follows: TGCGCCAGCAGCCCTCTAGAGGGATCCTCCTACGAGCAGTACTTC.